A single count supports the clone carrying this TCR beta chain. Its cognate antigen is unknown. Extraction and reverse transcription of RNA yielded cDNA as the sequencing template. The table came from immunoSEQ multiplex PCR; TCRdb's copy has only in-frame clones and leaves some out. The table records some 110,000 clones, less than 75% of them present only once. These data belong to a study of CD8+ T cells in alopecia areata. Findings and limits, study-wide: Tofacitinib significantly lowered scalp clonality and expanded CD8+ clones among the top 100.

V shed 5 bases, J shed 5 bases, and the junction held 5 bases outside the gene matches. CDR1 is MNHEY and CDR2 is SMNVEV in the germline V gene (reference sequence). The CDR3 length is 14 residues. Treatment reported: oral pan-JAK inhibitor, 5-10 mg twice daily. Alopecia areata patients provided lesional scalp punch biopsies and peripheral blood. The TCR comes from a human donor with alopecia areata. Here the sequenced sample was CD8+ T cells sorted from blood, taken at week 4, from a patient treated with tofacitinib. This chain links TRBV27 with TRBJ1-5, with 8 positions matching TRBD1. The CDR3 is CASSPQGADQPQHF. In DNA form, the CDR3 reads TGTGCCAGCAGTCCTCAGGGGGCAGATCAGCCCCAGCATTTT.